This entry lists 8 T cell receptor beta chains sequenced from one sample in a study of blood T cell repertoires in COVID-19. Sequencing used immunoSEQ multiplex PCR; TCRdb keeps in-frame clones, though not all of them. The sample has about 58,000 clones, 90% seen once; the top ten hold more than 10%. Sequenced: peripheral blood. These receptor sequences come from a man in his 60s with active COVID-19.

The rearrangement joins TRBV5-6 to TRBJ1-2; 8 nucleotides agree with TRBD1. Germline V gene data show CDR1 as SGHDT and CDR2 as YYEEEE. This CDR3 has 14 residues. V was pared by 1 base and J by 8 bases, with 7 bases of the junction left unmatched. The CDR3 is CASSLFQGARGYTF. The DNA of the CDR3 is TGTGCCAGCAGCTTGTTCCAGGGGGCTCGGGGCTACACCTTC.

The rearrangement uses TRBV18 and TRBJ2-5; 9 positions match TRBD1. Germline values: CDR1 KGHSH, CDR2 LQKENI. V gave up 2 bases and J gave up 2 bases; unmatched junction bases: 6. CDR3 length equals 16 residues. CDR3 sequence: CASSPRDRASQETQYF. The CDR3 DNA reads TGTGCCAGCTCACCAAGGGACAGGGCGTCTCAAGAGACCCAGTACTTC.

The chain is built from TRBV6-5 and TRBJ2-1; D ambiguous. The CDR3 covers 11 residues. V lost 6 bases to trimming and J lost 4 bases, with 4 bases between them. The germline gives CDR1 MNHEY, CDR2 SVGAGI. The CDR3 nucleotides are TGTGCCAGCAGGGCTTACAATGAGCAGTTCTTC. Amino acid sequence: CASRAYNEQFF.

V is TRBV3-1 (or the pseudogene TRBV3-2) and J is TRBJ2-2; TRBD2 might be the D (5 bases). The CDR3 loop spans 17 amino acids. Germline-derived CDR1 and CDR2 are LGHDT and YNNKEL (reference sequence). V lost 3 bases, J lost 3 bases, and 17 bases lay in between. DNA of the CDR3: TGTGCCAGCAGCCATTCCGGAGTGGAGGCTTACACCGGGGAGCTGTTTTTT. Protein sequence: CASSHSGVEAYTGELFF.

This chain connects TRBV7-2 to TRBJ1-1, with a weak D call TRBD1 (5 bases). V gave up 5 bases and J gave up 8 bases, with 9 bases separating them. The CDR3 has 11 amino acids. Germline CDR1 is SGHTA and CDR2 is FQGNSA. The CDR3 DNA reads TGTGCCAGCAGCCGGGGGGTGGAAGCTTTCTTT. Residues: CASSRGVEAFF.

The rearrangement uses TRBV24-1 and TRBJ2-7; 12 bases align to TRBD2. J lost 4 bases, V lost 8 bases, and 23 bases had no gene match. CDR1 and CDR2 (germline): KGHDR, SFDVKD. CDR3 length: 20 residues. The CDR3 DNA reads as TGTGCCACCACCCGACTAGCGGGAGCGCACTTTGGGGGAAACAAATACGAGCAGTACTTC. Translation gives CATTRLAGAHFGGNKYEQYF.

The V gene is TRBV11-2, the J gene TRBJ2-7, with 9 bases that match TRBD1. CDR1 is SGHAT and CDR2 is FQNNGV in the germline V gene. The CDR3 length is 18 residues. V lost 0 bases and J lost 3; bases outside the gene matches: 12. The CDR3: CASSLDGDRDSKGYEQYF. The CDR3, as DNA: TGTGCCAGCAGCTTAGATGGGGACAGGGACTCTAAGGGCTACGAGCAGTACTTC.

V is TRBV14 and J is TRBJ2-6; 9 positions match TRBD1. Germline values: CDR1 SGHDN, CDR2 FVKESK. The CDR3 loop spans 16 amino acids. CDR3 nucleotides: TGTGGGGCAGCCCACAGGGGGCAGGAAGGGGCCAACGTCCTGACTTTC. This encodes CGAAHRGQEGANVLTF.